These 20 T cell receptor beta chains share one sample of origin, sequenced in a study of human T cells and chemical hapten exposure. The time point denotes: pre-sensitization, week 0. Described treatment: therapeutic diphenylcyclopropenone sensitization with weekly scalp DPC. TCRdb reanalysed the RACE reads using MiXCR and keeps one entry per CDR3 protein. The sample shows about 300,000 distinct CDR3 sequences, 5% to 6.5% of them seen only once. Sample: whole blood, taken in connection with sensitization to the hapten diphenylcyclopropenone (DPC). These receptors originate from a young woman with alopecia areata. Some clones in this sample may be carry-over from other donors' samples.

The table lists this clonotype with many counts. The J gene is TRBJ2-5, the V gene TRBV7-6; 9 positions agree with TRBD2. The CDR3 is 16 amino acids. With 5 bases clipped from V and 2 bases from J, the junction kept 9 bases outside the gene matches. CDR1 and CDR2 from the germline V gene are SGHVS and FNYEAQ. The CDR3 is CASSPSLAGHQETQYF. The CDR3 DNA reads TGTGCCAGCAGCCCCTCGCTAGCGGGGCATCAAGAGACCCAGTACTTC.

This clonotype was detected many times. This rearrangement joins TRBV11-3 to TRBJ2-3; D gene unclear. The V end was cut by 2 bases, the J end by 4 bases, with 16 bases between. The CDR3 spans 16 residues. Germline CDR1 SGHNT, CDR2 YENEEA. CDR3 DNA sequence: TGTGCCAGCAGCTTACTCGGTGGTGGTGGCGCAGATACGCAGTATTTT. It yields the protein CASSLLGGGGADTQYF.

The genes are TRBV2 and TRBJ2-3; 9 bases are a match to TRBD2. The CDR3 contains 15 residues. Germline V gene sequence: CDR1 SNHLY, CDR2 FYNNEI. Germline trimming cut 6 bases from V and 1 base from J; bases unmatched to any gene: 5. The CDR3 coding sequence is TGTGCCAGCAGATCCCCTAGCGGGGGCACAGATACGCAGTATTTT. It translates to CASRSPSGGTDTQYF.

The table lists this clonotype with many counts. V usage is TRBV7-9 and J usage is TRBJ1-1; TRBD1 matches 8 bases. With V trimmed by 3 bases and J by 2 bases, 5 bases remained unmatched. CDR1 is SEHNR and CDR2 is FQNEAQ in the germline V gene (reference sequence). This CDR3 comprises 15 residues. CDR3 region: CASSFQTGENTEAFF. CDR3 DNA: TGTGCCAGCAGCTTTCAGACAGGGGAAAACACTGAAGCTTTCTTT. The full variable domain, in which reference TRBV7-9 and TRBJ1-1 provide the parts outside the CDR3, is DTGVSQNPRHKITKRGQNVTFRCDPISEHNRLYWYRQTLGQGPEFLTYFQNEAQLEKSRLLSDRFSAERPKGSFSTLEIQRTEQGDSAMYLCASSFQTGENTEAFFGQGTRLTVV.

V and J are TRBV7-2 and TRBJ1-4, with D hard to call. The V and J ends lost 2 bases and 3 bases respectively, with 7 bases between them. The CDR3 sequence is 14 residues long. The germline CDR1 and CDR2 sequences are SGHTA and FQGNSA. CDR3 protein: CASSLMASNEKLFF. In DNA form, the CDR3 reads TGTGCCAGCAGCTTAATGGCATCTAATGAAAAACTGTTTTTT.

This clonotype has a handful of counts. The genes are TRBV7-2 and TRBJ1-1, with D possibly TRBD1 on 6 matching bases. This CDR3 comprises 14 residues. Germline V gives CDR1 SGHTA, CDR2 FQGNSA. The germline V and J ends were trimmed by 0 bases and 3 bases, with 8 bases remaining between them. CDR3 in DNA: TGTGCCAGCAGCTTAGCCCACAGGGACACTGAAGCTTTCTTT. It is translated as CASSLAHRDTEAFF.

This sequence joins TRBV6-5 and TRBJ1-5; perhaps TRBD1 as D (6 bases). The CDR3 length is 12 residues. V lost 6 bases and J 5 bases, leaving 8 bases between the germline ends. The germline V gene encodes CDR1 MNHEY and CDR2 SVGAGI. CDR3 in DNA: TGTGCCAGCAGGAAGGGGGATCAGCCCCAGCATTTT. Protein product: CASRKGDQPQHF.

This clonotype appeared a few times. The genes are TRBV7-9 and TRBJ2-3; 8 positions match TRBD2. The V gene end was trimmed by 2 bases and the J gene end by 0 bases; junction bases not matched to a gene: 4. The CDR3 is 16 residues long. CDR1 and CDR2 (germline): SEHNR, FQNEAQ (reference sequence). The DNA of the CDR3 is TGTGCCAGCAGCTTATACGGGGGGGCTAGCACAGATACGCAGTATTTT. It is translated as CASSLYGGASTDTQYF.

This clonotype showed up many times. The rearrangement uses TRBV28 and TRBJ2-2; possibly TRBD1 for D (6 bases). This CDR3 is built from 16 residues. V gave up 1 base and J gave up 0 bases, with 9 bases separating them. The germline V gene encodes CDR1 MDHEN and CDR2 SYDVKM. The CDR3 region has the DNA TGTGCCAGCAGTTTATCCACAGGGTCGAACACCGGGGAGCTGTTTTTT. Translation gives CASSLSTGSNTGELFF. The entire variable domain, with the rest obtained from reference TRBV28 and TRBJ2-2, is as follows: DVKVTQSSRYLVKRTGEKVFLECVQDMDHENMFWYRQDPGLGLRLIYFSYDVKMKEKGDIPEGYSVSREKKERFSLILESASTNQTSMYLCASSLSTGSNTGELFFGEGSRLTVL.

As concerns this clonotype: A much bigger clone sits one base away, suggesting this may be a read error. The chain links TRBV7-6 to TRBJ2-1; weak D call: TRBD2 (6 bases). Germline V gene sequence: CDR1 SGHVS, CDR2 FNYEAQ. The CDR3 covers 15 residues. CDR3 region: CASSSERVIYNEQIF. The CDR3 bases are TGTGCCAGCAGCTCCGAGCGGGTTATCTACAATGAGCAGATCTTC.

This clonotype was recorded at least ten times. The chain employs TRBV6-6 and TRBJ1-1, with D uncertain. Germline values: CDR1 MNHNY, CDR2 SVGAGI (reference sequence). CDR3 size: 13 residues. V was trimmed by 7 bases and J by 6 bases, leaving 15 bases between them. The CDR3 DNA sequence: TGTGCCAGCACTGTACTAAGTAACGCTGAAGCTTTCTTT. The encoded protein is CASTVLSNAEAFF.

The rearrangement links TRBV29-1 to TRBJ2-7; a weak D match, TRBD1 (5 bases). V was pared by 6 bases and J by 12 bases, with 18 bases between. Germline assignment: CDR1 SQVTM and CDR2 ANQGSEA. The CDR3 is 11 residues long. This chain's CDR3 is CSVGPSGNRYF. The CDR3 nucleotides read TGCAGCGTAGGACCCTCAGGGAATCGGTACTTC.

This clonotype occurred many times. CDR3 region: CASSYGMGANVLTF. In DNA form, the CDR3 reads TGCGCCAGCAGTTACGGGATGGGGGCCAACGTCCTGACTTTC. V usage is TRBV5-1 and J usage is TRBJ2-6; tentative D call: TRBD2 (5 bases). Germline V gives CDR1 SGHRS, CDR2 YFSETQ. The germline V and J ends were trimmed by 5 bases and 4 bases, with 10 bases remaining between them. The CDR3 covers 14 residues.

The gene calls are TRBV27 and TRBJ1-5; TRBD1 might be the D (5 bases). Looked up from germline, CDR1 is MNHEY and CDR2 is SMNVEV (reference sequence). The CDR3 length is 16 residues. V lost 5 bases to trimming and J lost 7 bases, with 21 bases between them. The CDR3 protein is CASSPRSQGSGQPQHF. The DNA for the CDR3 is TGTGCCAGCAGTCCAAGGTCGCAGGGATCGGGACAGCCCCAGCATTTT.

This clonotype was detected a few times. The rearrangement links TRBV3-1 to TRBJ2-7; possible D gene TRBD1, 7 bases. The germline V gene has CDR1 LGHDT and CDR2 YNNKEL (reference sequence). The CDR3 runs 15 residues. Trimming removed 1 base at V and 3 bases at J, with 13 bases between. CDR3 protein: CASSQGPQGGYEQYF. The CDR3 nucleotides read TGTGCCAGCAGCCAAGGTCCTCAGGGGGGCTACGAGCAGTACTTC.

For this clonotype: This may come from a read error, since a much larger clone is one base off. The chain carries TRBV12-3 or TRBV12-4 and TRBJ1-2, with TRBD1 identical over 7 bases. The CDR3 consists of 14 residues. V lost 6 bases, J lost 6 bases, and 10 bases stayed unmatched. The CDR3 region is CASSLRQGNHGYTF. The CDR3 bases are TGTGCCAGCAGCCTGAGACAGGGCAACCATGGCTACACCTTC.

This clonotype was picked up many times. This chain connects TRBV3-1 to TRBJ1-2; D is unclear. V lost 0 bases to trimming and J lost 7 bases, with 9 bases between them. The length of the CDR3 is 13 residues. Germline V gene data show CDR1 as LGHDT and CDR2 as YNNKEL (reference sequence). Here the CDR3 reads CASSQERVAGYTF. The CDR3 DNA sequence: TGTGCCAGCAGCCAAGAACGGGTTGCTGGCTACACCTTC.

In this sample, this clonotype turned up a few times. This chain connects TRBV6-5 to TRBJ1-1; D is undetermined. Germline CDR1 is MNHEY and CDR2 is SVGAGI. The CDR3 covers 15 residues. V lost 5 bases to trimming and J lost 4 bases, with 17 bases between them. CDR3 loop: CASSLRGSTLTEAFF. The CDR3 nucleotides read TGTGCCAGCAGTCTACGGGGATCAACCCTCACTGAAGCTTTCTTT.

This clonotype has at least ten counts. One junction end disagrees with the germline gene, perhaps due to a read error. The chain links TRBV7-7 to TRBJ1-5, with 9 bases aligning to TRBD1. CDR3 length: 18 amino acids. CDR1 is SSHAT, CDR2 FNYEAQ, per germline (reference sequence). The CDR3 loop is CASSLGDRDPYSNQPQHF. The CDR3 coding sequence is TGTGCTAGCAGCTTAGGGGACAGGGACCCCTATAGCAATCAGCCCCAGCATTTT.

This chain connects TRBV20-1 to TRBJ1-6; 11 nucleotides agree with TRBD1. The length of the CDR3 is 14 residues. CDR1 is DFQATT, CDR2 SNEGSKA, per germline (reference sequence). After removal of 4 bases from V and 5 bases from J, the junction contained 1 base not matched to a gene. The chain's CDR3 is CSATGQGDNSPLHF. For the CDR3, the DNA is TGCAGTGCTACGGGACAGGGGGATAATTCACCCCTCCACTTT.